The text below deals with one T cell receptor beta chain. Its recognized antigen is unknown. The sequencer listed for this sample is Illumina HiSeq 2000. The TCR beta cDNA libraries were made using 5'RACE template switching, a step that added both a universal primer site and unique molecular identifiers. Priming for cDNA synthesis came from the TCR beta constant segment, and two successive PCR amplification steps followed. Under the source paper's analysis protocol: MIGEC handled demultiplexing of the reads and grouping by UMI, while MiTCR was used to assemble and quantify clonotypes. To exclude erroneous sequences, any TCR cDNA sequence not supported by at least two reads was discarded. Downstream repertoire analysis used the tcR package, and clonotypes were matched across fractions by CDR3 nucleotide sequence plus V segment. VDJmatch was used to annotate antigen specificity against VDJdb, with one amino acid substitution in CDR3 permitted. TCRdb reprocessed the reads and lists each CDR3 protein sequence as a single entry, with no DNA. TCRdb's processing, not the authors', yielded these V and J calls. This sample's records show about 110,000 distinct CDR3 sequences. The ten largest account for about a fifth of the sample.

This entry is derived from a study of T cells expressing NK-cell markers (dated by TCRdb to 2018 to 2020). Regarding the study in general: Three sorted T-cell subsets (CD3+CD56+NKG2C+, CD3+CD56+NKG2C- and CD3+CD56-NKG2C+) from under ten donors had their TCR beta-chain repertoires profiled. Among the eight sequenced donors, seven were HCMV-seropositive and one was HCMV-seronegative. The eight sequenced donors were randomly selected healthy volunteers, three men and five women. The libraries were sequenced on Illumina HiSeq 2000/2500, MiSeq or NextSeq, producing 2 x 150 bp reads.

A commercial ELISA kit detecting HCMV-specific IgG in serum was used to determine HCMV serostatus. Peripheral blood mononuclear cells were isolated from blood by Ficoll density gradient centrifugation. The CDR3 has 14 amino acids, counting the end cysteine and phenylalanine. No nucleotide data were recorded. The germline V gene gives CDR1 as LGHNA and CDR2 as YSLEER. Points the paper makes about the study in general: In several donors, the dominant CD3+CD56+NKG2C+ clonotypes were among the top 10 CD8+ clonotypes and accounted for about 1.0-7.5% of CD8+ T cells. Whether the expanded NKG2C-expressing T cell clones were specific for HCMV antigens was left unclear. Those dominant clonotypes were again the most abundant among CD3+CD56-NKG2C+ cells in a handful of donors, at about 28.3-65%.

The chain is made from TRBV4-3 and TRBJ1-5. The sequencing sample was made of blood T cells: a sorted CD56 or NKG2C T cell subset, CD4+ or CD8+ T cells, or bulk PBMC T cells (not recorded which). This clonotype was obtained from a woman between 18 and 70 years old in good health. The CDR3 has the sequence CASSRDREAQPQHF.